Sequencing of this T cell receptor (beta chain) was carried out in a study of response to subunit inactivated influenza vaccine. One entry per CDR3 protein, called by TCRdb with MiXCR from the RT-PCR reads. The sample holds about 160,000 distinct CDR3 sequences, roughly 11% seen once. A note on this clonotype: Its antigen is as yet unknown.

Notes on the study in general: Authors suggested each seasonal flu vaccination may recruit only limited numbers of new T cells.

Trimming removed 11 bases from V and 4 bases from J, with 16 bases in between. The germline V gene encodes CDR1 SNHLY and CDR2 FYNNEI. This CDR3 comprises 13 residues. This material consisted of non-naive T cells sorted from PBMCs, taken more than 35 days after vaccination. This TCR derives from a man between 50 and 59 years old who received an inactivated influenza vaccine. The rearrangement joins TRBV2 to TRBJ2-3, with no clear D. For the CDR3, the DNA is TGTGCCTGGTCCCTATCAGAGGCAGATACGCAGTATTTT. Translation: CAWSLSEADTQYF.